Listed below are T cell receptor beta chains from one sample, sequenced in a study of cytomegalovirus exposure and HLA in healthy donors. Clones were read by immunoSEQ multiplex PCR, and TCRdb kept only the in-frame ones, dropping some. The data hold some 170,000 clones, with 95% to 96% observed a single time. The sample comprised PBMCs. The receptors were sampled from a woman in her late teens or twenties in good health and CMV-seronegative. CDR3s include the opening cysteine and the closing phenylalanine or tryptophan. The order of the fields is D gene, clone size, J gene, V gene, CDR3 protein, CDR3 DNA. The D gene is left open where the match is weak. For some rows the clone size is stated as once, few or many, or as a class when expanded; others skip it.

>NA|NA|TRBJ1-1|TRBV6-5
CASSYSLGVDTEAFF
TGTGCCAGCAGTTACTCTTTAGGGGTAGACACTGAAGCTTTCTTT
>NA|NA|TRBJ2-2|TRBV9
CASSVRGGNTGELFF
TGTGCCAGCAGCGTACGAGGGGGGAACACCGGGGAGCTGTTTTTT
>TRBD2|NA|TRBJ2-7|TRBV7-9
CASSISGGDYEQYF
TGTGCCAGCAGTATTAGCGGGGGGGATTACGAGCAGTACTTC
>NA|few|TRBJ1-2|TRBV7-8
CASSDSWREVFGYTF
TGTGCCAGCAGCGACTCCTGGCGGGAAGTGTTTGGCTACACCTTC
>NA|once|TRBJ2-2|TRBV27
CASSLGGVTGELFF
TGTGCCAGCAGTTTAGGGGGCGTCACCGGGGAGCTGTTTTTT
>TRBD2|once|TRBJ2-5|TRBV12-5
CASGLGLAGGVHYF
TGTGCTAGTGGTTTGGGACTAGCGGGGGGTGTTCATTACTTC
>NA|NA|TRBJ2-2|TRBV4-2
CASSQRMGQGYHGELFF
TGTGCCAGCAGCCAACGGATGGGGCAGGGTTATCACGGGGAGCTGTTTTTT
>NA|once|TRBJ2-3|TRBV6-1
CASSPARGTDTQYF
TGTGCCAGCTCACCGGCCCGGGGCACAGATACGCAGTATTTT
>NA|NA|TRBJ1-1|TRBV18
CASLQGLNTEAFF
TGTGCCAGCTTACAGGGACTGAACACTGAAGCTTTCTTT
>TRBD2|NA|TRBJ2-3|TRBV6-5
CASSLTSGALWDTQYF
TGTGCCAGCAGTTTGACTAGCGGGGCGCTTTGGGATACGCAGTATTTT
>TRBD2|few|TRBJ2-7|TRBV23-1
CASGVFAGVEQYF
TGCGCCAGCGGTGTTTTTGCGGGGGTCGAGCAGTACTTC
>NA|NA|TRBJ1-6|TRBV5-6
CASSFVSGSDSPLHF
TGTGCCAGCAGCTTTGTGAGCGGGTCTGATTCACCCCTCCACTTT
>TRBD2|NA|TRBJ2-3|TRBV4-2
CASSELAGDQDTQYF
TGTGCCAGCAGCGAACTAGCGGGGGATCAAGATACGCAGTATTTT
>TRBD2|once|TRBJ2-1|TRBV7-9
CASIPSGGGAYEQFF
TGTGCCAGCATACCTTCTGGCGGGGGGGCGTATGAGCAGTTCTTC
>NA|NA|TRBJ2-3|TRBV9
CASSVAGDSTDTQYF
TGTGCCAGCAGCGTAGCCGGTGATAGCACAGATACGCAGTATTTT
>NA|NA|TRBJ1-1|TRBV10-1
CASNDSLRGNTEAFF
TGCGCCAGCAACGACTCTTTAAGGGGGAACACTGAAGCTTTCTTT
>TRBD1|NA|TRBJ1-2|TRBV11-2
CASAKTGSLNYGYTF
TGTGCCAGCGCAAAGACAGGGTCCCTTAACTATGGCTACACCTTC
>NA|NA|TRBJ2-1|TRBV6-5
CASRSGLTTFNEQFF
TGTGCCAGCAGATCGGGACTCACGACGTTTAATGAGCAGTTCTTC
>NA|NA|TRBJ1-4|TRBV4-3
CASSHLPGAGNEKLFF
TGCGCCAGCAGCCACCTACCAGGGGCTGGTAATGAAAAACTGTTTTTT
>NA|NA|TRBJ1-6|TRBV4-3
CASSPSTVNSPLHF
TGCGCCAGCAGCCCGTCGACAGTAAATTCACCCCTCCACTTT
>TRBD1|NA|TRBJ2-1|TRBV10-3
CAISGIIGQAYNEQFF
TGTGCCATCAGTGGGATTATAGGACAGGCGTACAATGAGCAGTTCTTC
>NA|few|TRBJ1-2|TRBV25-1
CASSGPYGGYTF
TGTGCCAGCAGTGGTCCCTATGGAGGGTACACCTTC
>NA|NA|TRBJ1-4|TRBV19
CASSISGGRNNEKLFF
TGTGCCAGTAGTATAAGCGGGGGGCGTAATAATGAAAAACTGTTTTTT
>TRBD2|NA|TRBJ2-3|TRBV6-1
CASSENPAGAHTDTQYF
TGTGCCAGCAGTGAAAATCCAGCGGGGGCCCACACAGATACGCAGTATTTT
>TRBD1|NA|TRBJ2-6|TRBV4-3
CASSRHRGAGSGANVLTF
TGCGCCAGCAGCCGTCACAGGGGGGCAGGCTCTGGGGCCAACGTCCTGACTTTC
>NA|NA|TRBJ1-6|TRBV10-3
CAISDHRFGYSPLHF
TGTGCCATCAGTGATCACAGGTTTGGGTATTCACCCCTCCACTTT
>NA|few|TRBJ1-1|TRBV29-1
CSVGSGMNTEAFF
TGCAGCGTTGGTTCAGGGATGAACACTGAAGCTTTCTTT
>NA|NA|TRBJ1-4|TRBV4-3
CASSQDTFATNEKLFF
TGCGCCAGCAGCCAAGATACTTTCGCAACTAATGAAAAACTGTTTTTT
>TRBD2|few|TRBJ2-7|TRBV5-4
CASSFGLAGGVYEQYF
TGTGCCAGCAGCTTTGGACTAGCGGGGGGAGTCTACGAGCAGTACTTC
>NA|NA|TRBJ2-3|TRBV9
CASSVAGNTDTQYF
TGTGCCAGCAGCGTAGCCGGGAACACAGATACGCAGTATTTT
>NA|NA|TRBJ2-3|TRBV12-2
CASRLVINQVVTSGPDTQYF
TGTGCAAGTCGCTTAGTAATCAATCAGGTGGTGACTAGTGGGCCAGATACGCAGTATTTT
>NA|NA|TRBJ2-7|TRBV7-9
CASSPQGTYEQYF
TGTGCCAGCAGCCCACAGGGAACCTACGAGCAGTACTTC
>NA|NA|TRBJ2-3|TRBV23-1
CASSQSRASRNF
TGCGCCAGCAGTCAATCAAGAGCTTCGAGGAATTTT
>NA|NA|TRBJ2-3|TRBV5-8
CASSLSQGDTQYF
TGTGCCAGCAGCTTGTCTCAGGGCGATACGCAGTATTTT
>NA|NA|TRBJ1-5|TRBV6-5
CASRPPGGPQHF
TGTGCCAGCAGACCCCCTGGAGGGCCCCAGCATTTT
>TRBD2|NA|TRBJ2-1|TRBV4-3
CASSQEPPGLAGGSSYNEQFF
TGCGCCAGCAGCCAAGAACCCCCGGGACTAGCGGGGGGGAGCTCCTACAATGAGCAGTTCTTC
>TRBD1|NA|TRBJ2-7|TRBV7-2
CASSYDRGRYEQYF
TGTGCCAGCAGCTACGACAGGGGGAGGTACGAGCAGTACTTC
>NA|NA|TRBJ1-5|TRBV15
CATSTRHNQPQHF
TGTGCCACCAGCACCAGGCACAATCAGCCCCAGCATTTT
>TRBD2|NA|TRBJ2-1|TRBV30
CAWSVRGGNHEQFF
TGTGCCTGGAGTGTACGGGGGGGGAACCATGAGCAGTTCTTC
>TRBD1|once|TRBJ1-2|TRBV9
CASSGSGGLLEDGYTF
TGTGCCAGCAGCGGGTCAGGGGGCCTCCTGGAGGATGGCTACACCTTC
>TRBD1|NA|TRBJ2-4|TRBV5-1
CASSRRTGSTTIQYF
TGCGCCAGCAGCAGACGGACAGGGAGCACGACCATTCAGTACTTC
>NA|NA|TRBJ1-5|TRBV7-9
CASSLAAGIDQPQHF
TGTGCCAGCAGCTTAGCAGCCGGGATCGATCAGCCCCAGCATTTT
>NA|NA|TRBJ1-1|TRBV5-6
CASSFYTEAFF
TGTGCCAGCAGCTTCTACACTGAAGCTTTCTTT
>TRBD1|NA|TRBJ2-2|TRBV19
CASSVTGGSGELFF
TGTGCCAGTAGTGTGACAGGGGGCTCCGGGGAGCTGTTTTTT
>NA|NA|TRBJ2-1|TRBV7-6
CASSLDGGPPDEQFF
TGTGCCAGCAGCTTAGACGGGGGGCCCCCCGATGAGCAGTTCTTC
>TRBD1|NA|TRBJ2-3|TRBV29-1
CSVLGDRGSTDTQYF
TGCAGCGTTCTCGGGGACAGGGGAAGCACAGATACGCAGTATTTT
>TRBD1|NA|TRBJ1-2|TRBV25-1
CASSEGSRGRGYGYTF
TGTGCCAGCAGTGAAGGTTCCAGGGGGCGAGGCTATGGCTACACCTTC
>TRBD1|NA|TRBJ2-2|TRBV7-3
CASTSGTANTGELFF
TGTGCCAGCACATCCGGGACAGCGAACACCGGGGAGCTGTTTTTT
>NA|NA|TRBJ2-1|TRBV15
CATSPTQGHVDSNEQFF
TGTGCCACCAGCCCAACCCAGGGCCACGTAGACAGCAATGAGCAGTTCTTC
>NA|NA|TRBJ2-1|TRBV4-2
CASSQVGWGGVEQFF
TGTGCCAGCAGCCAAGTCGGATGGGGGGGCGTTGAGCAGTTCTTC
>NA|NA|TRBJ2-1|TRBV4-1
CASSQGWGGANHEQFF
TGCGCCAGCAGCCAAGGGTGGGGGGGGGCCAATCATGAGCAGTTCTTC
>TRBD2|NA|TRBJ2-3|TRBV7-3
CASSLMGDSGGGFHF
TGTGCCAGCAGCCTTATGGGGGATAGCGGGGGGGGCTTCCATTTT
>NA|NA|TRBJ1-2|TRBV19
CASSTGSELYGYTF
TGTGCCAGTAGTACCGGGTCAGAGCTCTATGGCTACACCTTC
>NA|few|TRBJ2-7|TRBV11-2
CASSSAYEQYF
TGTGCCAGCAGCTCGGCCTACGAGCAGTACTTC
>TRBD2|NA|TRBJ2-3|TRBV27
CASLPTAGGTDTQYF
TGTGCCAGCCTTCCAACAGCGGGGGGCACAGATACGCAGTATTTT